This TCR beta chain was profiled in a study of technical replicates of blood from a handful of donors. This clone was seen once. Sequencing was performed with immunoSEQ multiplex PCR; in TCRdb, only in-frame clones are kept and a portion is missing. The table has around 16,000 clones, 82% seen once; the top ten hold roughly a tenth. The CDR3 runs 16 residues. Germline V gene sequence: CDR1 MNHEY, CDR2 SMNVEV (reference sequence). The J segment lost 1 base and the V segment lost 2 bases, leaving 5 bases of the junction unmatched. The sample taken for sequencing was PBMCs. This sequence joins TRBV27 and TRBJ1-5; the match to TRBD1 covers 7 bases. This sequence originates from a human donor in good health. Some clones in this sample may be carry-over from other donors' samples. In nucleotides, the CDR3 is TGTGCCAGCAGTTTAGGTTCAGGGGGAAGCAATCAGCCCCAGCATTTT. Protein: CASSLGSGGSNQPQHF.